Shown below are 32 T cell receptor beta chains from a single sample sequenced in a study of blood T cells in healthy people across ages. Primers used in a second PCR of about 6 to 11 cycles were a sample-barcoded 5' primer and a J-beta primer mix. TCRdb re-called the 5' RACE reads with MiXCR, one entry per CDR3 protein. The sample includes some 760,000 distinct CDR3 sequences, approximately 25% seen only once; the top ten take more than 8%. These data are also associated with another study on T cells of mothers and their children.

Sequenced input: blood. These receptors came from a boy younger than 18 in good health.

The chain carries TRBV7-9 and TRBJ2-1, with D possibly matching TRBD2 (5 bases). CDR1 is SEHNR, CDR2 FQNEAQ, per germline (reference sequence). V lost 8 bases and J 6 bases, leaving 14 bases between the germline ends. CDR3 length equals 13 residues. CDR3 loop: CASFPRDPNEQFF. For the CDR3, the DNA is TGTGCCAGCTTCCCGAGGGATCCCAATGAGCAGTTCTTC. The full variable domain, in which reference TRBV7-9 and TRBJ2-1 provide the parts outside the CDR3, is DTGVSQNPRHKITKRGQNVTFRCDPISEHNRLYWYRQTLGQGPEFLTYFQNEAQLEKSRLLSDRFSAERPKGSFSTLEIQRTEQGDSAMYLCASFPRDPNEQFFGPGTRLTVL.

The rearrangement uses TRBV20-1 and TRBJ2-5, with 7 bases matching TRBD2. J gave up 3 bases and V 5 bases, and 6 bases lay outside the gene matches. In germline, CDR1 is DFQATT, CDR2 SNEGSKA (reference sequence). CDR3 length equals 13 residues. In DNA, the CDR3 is TGCAGTGCTGCGGGGACTACCAAAGAGACCCAGTACTTC. Translating gives CSAAGTTKETQYF.

The chain employs TRBV29-1 and TRBJ1-2; D remains ambiguous. Trimming left V 4 bases short and J 3 bases short, with 9 bases between. The CDR3 has 12 amino acids. Germline CDR1 reads SQVTM; CDR2 reads ANQGSEA. CDR3 amino acids: CSVALQDYGYTF. The CDR3 nucleotides are TGCAGCGTTGCTTTGCAGGACTATGGCTACACCTTC.

This clonotype occurred many times. The chain links TRBV6-1 to TRBJ2-5; no clear D gene. This CDR3 contains 12 residues. Germline assignment: CDR1 MNHNS and CDR2 SASEGT. Trimming took off 7 bases at V and 3 bases at J, with 9 bases between the two ends. The CDR3 here is CASTPSEETQYF. As DNA, the CDR3 is TGTGCCAGCACTCCGAGCGAAGAGACCCAGTACTTC.

This rearrangement joins TRBV14 to TRBJ2-3; D might be TRBD1 (5 bases). The CDR3 has 14 amino acids. Per germline, CDR1 SGHDN and CDR2 FVKESK. V lost 2 bases to trimming and J lost 2 bases, with 8 bases between them. The CDR3 bases are TGTGCCAGCAGCCAATATGGGGCCACAGATACGCAGTATTTT. It codes for CASSQYGATDTQYF.

The chain uses TRBV6-1 and TRBJ1-6; 9 nucleotides line up with TRBD1. The CDR3 covers 16 residues. After removal of 6 bases from V and 1 base from J, the junction contained 4 bases not matched to a gene. The V gene's germline CDR1 is MNHNS and CDR2 SASEGT. The CDR3 nucleotides are TGTGCCAGCAGCCCGACAGGGGGATCCTATAATTCACCCCTCCACTTT. Protein product: CASSPTGGSYNSPLHF.

The chain couples TRBV20-1 to TRBJ2-1; 9 bases match TRBD1. J lost 8 bases, V lost 8 bases, and 7 bases had no gene match. This CDR3 contains 12 residues. The germline CDR1 and CDR2 sequences are DFQATT and SNEGSKA (reference sequence). The CDR3 loop reads CSPRTGEDEQFF. The CDR3 nucleotides read TGCAGTCCAAGGACAGGGGAAGATGAGCAGTTCTTC.

V usage is TRBV3-1 and J usage is TRBJ2-1, with 8 positions matching TRBD2. The CDR3 runs 16 residues. The germline gives CDR1 LGHDT, CDR2 YNNKEL (reference sequence). Trimming removed 0 bases from V and 8 bases from J; junction bases left unmatched: 9. In DNA form, the CDR3 reads TGTGCCAGCAGCCAAGAGGGTTGGCCAGCGGGGGATGAGCAGTTCTTC. Encoded protein: CASSQEGWPAGDEQFF.

The chain has TRBV28 and TRBJ1-6, with 9 positions matching TRBD1. The CDR3 is made up of 15 amino acids. V shed 10 bases, J shed 7 bases, and the junction held 11 bases outside the gene matches. The germline V gene has CDR1 MDHEN and CDR2 SYDVKM. The CDR3 DNA follows: TGTGCCACCTCCAGACCCGGGACAGGGAATTCACCCCTCCACTTT. It codes for CATSRPGTGNSPLHF.

This clonotype appeared a few times. This chain uses TRBV4-3 with TRBJ2-5; the D is unclear. Germline V gene data show CDR1 as LGHNA and CDR2 as YSLEER. Trimming shortened V by 3 bases and J by 2 bases, and 7 bases separated the two germline ends. The CDR3 has 13 residues. Here the CDR3 DNA reads TGCGCCAGCAGCCATGAGTATCAAGAGACCCAGTACTTC. Translation: CASSHEYQETQYF.

The chain couples TRBV5-1 to TRBJ2-5; no clear D gene. This CDR3 region has 15 residues. CDR1 is SGHRS, CDR2 YFSETQ, per germline. Trimming took 1 base from V and 4 from J, leaving 14 bases between them. CDR3 region: CASSLQISTGETQYF. DNA of the CDR3: TGCGCCAGCAGCTTGCAGATAAGTACCGGAGAGACCCAGTACTTC.

The CDR3 DNA reads as TGTGCCAGCACTGACGTAGATGAGCAGTTCTTC. Amino acid sequence: CASTDVDEQFF. The V gene is TRBV2, the J gene TRBJ2-5, with no clear D. The J call may be incorrect, as the DNA end agrees better with TRBJ2-1. Germline CDR1 and CDR2: SNHLY and FYNNEI. The CDR3 spans 11 residues.

This clonotype was found a few times. This sequence joins TRBV5-5 and TRBJ2-3; 7 nucleotides agree with TRBD1. The CDR3 runs to 17 residues. V shed 4 bases, J shed 5 bases, and the junction held 16 bases outside the gene matches. Germline V gives CDR1 SGHKS, CDR2 YYEKEE (reference sequence). The CDR3 DNA follows: TGTGCCAGCAGCCTTGCTGATGACAGGGATCAGGGAGATACGCAGTATTTT. Translated: CASSLADDRDQGDTQYF.

The chain recombines TRBV29-1 with TRBJ2-7; D ambiguous. The germline CDR1 and CDR2 sequences are SQVTM and ANQGSEA. The V end lost 4 bases, the J end lost 4 bases, and 20 bases lay between the germline ends. CDR3 length: 15 residues. The CDR3 bases are TGCAGCGTTGTAGGGAAGTTTCCGTCCCCTTACGAGCAGTACTTC. As protein: CSVVGKFPSPYEQYF.

The V gene is TRBV4-2, the J gene TRBJ2-1; D not resolved. Germline CDR1 reads LGHNA; CDR2 reads YNFKEQ. The V gene lost 2 bases and the J gene lost 11 bases, with 13 bases spanning the gap. CDR3 length: 13 amino acids. The CDR3 loop is CASSQSHLDKQFF. In DNA form, the CDR3 reads TGTGCCAGCAGCCAATCTCATCTAGATAAGCAGTTCTTC.

The sample holds a few counts of this clonotype. The genes are TRBV7-2 and TRBJ2-1; 8 bases match TRBD2. The V gene end was trimmed by 5 bases and the J gene end by 7 bases; junction bases not matched to a gene: 10. The CDR3 extends over 15 amino acids. CDR1 and CDR2 from the germline V gene are SGHTA and FQGNSA. CDR3 protein: CASSQIAGLGNEQFF. The CDR3 DNA reads TGTGCCAGCAGCCAAATAGCGGGATTAGGAAATGAGCAGTTCTTC.

This chain joins TRBV9 and TRBJ2-2; D perhaps matches TRBD2 (6 bases). Per germline, CDR1 SGDLS and CDR2 YYNGEE. V lost 4 bases to trimming and J lost 3 bases, with 13 bases between them. The CDR3 runs 15 residues. The CDR3: CASSPDGGDTGELFF. CDR3 coding DNA: TGTGCCAGCAGCCCCGATGGAGGGGACACCGGGGAGCTGTTTTTT.

This clonotype showed up just a few times. The chain joins TRBV20-1 to TRBJ2-7; D remains unclear. In germline, CDR1 is DFQATT, CDR2 SNEGSKA (reference sequence). Between the trimmed V and J ends, which lost 2 bases and 0 bases, there was a span of 5 bases. This CDR3 has 12 residues. CDR3 sequence: CSARLGSYEQYF. The CDR3 nucleotides are TGCAGTGCTAGACTCGGCTCCTACGAGCAGTACTTC.

The sample holds many counts of this clonotype. V is TRBV3-1 and J is TRBJ1-1; tentative D call: TRBD1 (6 bases). The V gene's germline CDR1 is LGHDT and CDR2 YNNKEL (reference sequence). The CDR3 runs 12 residues. V lost 3 bases to trimming and J lost 5 bases, with 7 bases between them. The CDR3 loop reads CASSQQGTEAFF. The DNA of the CDR3 is TGTGCCAGCAGCCAGCAGGGGACTGAAGCTTTCTTT. The full variable domain, in which reference TRBV3-1 and TRBJ1-1 provide the parts outside the CDR3, is DTAVSQTPKYLVTQMGNDKSIKCEQNLGHDTMYWYKQDSKKFLKIMFSYNNKELIINETVPNRFSPKSPDKAHLNLHINSLELGDSAVYFCASSQQGTEAFFGQGTRLTVV.

The genes are TRBV27 and TRBJ2-1; no firm D call. The CDR3 is 13 residues long. The ends were cut back, 4 bases at V and 7 bases at J, with 11 bases in the middle. The germline V gene encodes CDR1 MNHEY and CDR2 SMNVEV (reference sequence). The DNA of the CDR3 is TGTGCCAGCAGTTCTATACCCCCGAATGAGCAGTTCTTC. Translation: CASSSIPPNEQFF.

This chain joins TRBV6-1 and TRBJ2-1; no clear D. This CDR3 is 15 amino acids long. V was cut by 2 bases and J by 8 bases, with 16 bases left in between. Germline V gene sequence: CDR1 MNHNS, CDR2 SASEGT. This chain's CDR3 is CASSETSEGPHEQFF. CDR3 in DNA: TGTGCCAGCAGTGAAACCAGCGAAGGGCCCCATGAGCAGTTCTTC.

The rearrangement links TRBV2 to TRBJ2-7; the D gene is possibly TRBD2 (6 bases). Trimming shortened V by 2 bases and J by 5 bases, and 13 bases separated the two germline ends. The CDR3 covers 14 residues. The germline gives CDR1 SNHLY, CDR2 FYNNEI. The CDR3, as DNA: TGTGCCAGCAGTGAAATGGACTATGGCGACGAGCAGTACTTC. Amino acid sequence: CASSEMDYGDEQYF.

The chain employs TRBV20-1 and TRBJ2-3; D is unresolved. This CDR3 contains 11 residues. Germline values: CDR1 DFQATT, CDR2 SNEGSKA (reference sequence). V lost 5 bases and J 4 bases, leaving 7 bases between the germline ends. This CDR3 reads CSAQSPDTQYF. As DNA, the CDR3 is TGCAGTGCTCAGTCCCCAGATACGCAGTATTTT.

This chain uses TRBV9 with TRBJ2-7; 8 bases are a match to TRBD2. Looked up from germline, CDR1 is SGDLS and CDR2 is YYNGEE. V lost 0 bases and J lost 2; bases outside the gene matches: 4. This CDR3 is built from 15 residues. CDR3 sequence (DNA): TGTGCCAGCAGCGTAGGGTCGCGGGGGGCCTACGAGCAGTACTTC. Its translation is CASSVGSRGAYEQYF.

A few counts support this clonotype. The chain recombines TRBV29-1 with TRBJ2-5, with 10 positions matching TRBD1. J was trimmed by 11 bases and V by 0 bases; bases with no gene match: 3. The CDR3 loop spans 12 amino acids. The germline gives CDR1 SQVTM, CDR2 ANQGSEA. This chain's CDR3 is CSVEEGTGEQYF. The CDR3 nucleotides read TGCAGCGTTGAAGAAGGGACAGGGGAGCAGTACTTC.

This chain connects TRBV29-1 to TRBJ2-5; D is possibly TRBD2 (6 bases). The J call may be in error: the DNA end matches TRBJ2-1 better. Germline CDR1 reads SQVTM; CDR2 reads ANQGSEA. The CDR3 is made up of 11 amino acids. The CDR3 DNA reads as TGCAGCGTTGGGGGGGACAATGAGCAGTTCTTC. Residues: CSVGGDNEQFF.

This clonotype was counted only a few times. The gene calls are TRBV11-2 and TRBJ1-2; 10 positions agree with TRBD1. CDR3 length equals 13 residues. Germline CDR1 reads SGHAT; CDR2 reads FQNNGV. The ends lost 4 bases at V and 7 bases at J; junction bases unmatched: 3. For the CDR3, the DNA is TGTGCCAGCAGCTCGACAGGGGGCTTTGGCTACACCTTC. Protein: CASSSTGGFGYTF.

The chain uses TRBV5-1 and TRBJ2-5; 11 bases are a match to TRBD2. With the DNA end fitting TRBJ2-1 better, the J assignment may be wrong. Per the germline V gene, CDR1 is SGHRS and CDR2 is YFSETQ. This CDR3 has 16 residues. CDR3 sequence reads: CASSSSGTSGANEQFF. The CDR3 DNA reads as TGCGCCAGCAGCTCTTCCGGGACTAGCGGCGCCAATGAGCAGTTCTTC.

This clonotype was observed a few times. CDR3 residues: CASSSGVSRHSPSQQFF. The DNA of the CDR3 is TGTGCCAGCAGTTCCGGGGTATCCCGACATTCCCCTAGCCAGCAGTTCTTC. The rearrangement joins TRBV12-3 or TRBV12-4 to TRBJ2-7; D is perhaps TRBD2 (5 bases). With the DNA end fitting TRBJ2-1 better, the J assignment may be wrong. This CDR3 comprises 17 residues.

This clonotype was seen a handful of times. The V gene is TRBV7-3, the J gene TRBJ1-1; 9 positions match TRBD1. CDR3 length: 16 residues. Trimming removed 5 bases from V and 4 bases from J; junction bases left unmatched: 11. From germline, CDR1 is SGHTA and CDR2 FQGTGA. The CDR3 reads CASSPSGTGWSTEAFF. The CDR3 DNA reads as TGTGCCAGCAGCCCTAGCGGGACAGGGTGGTCCACTGAAGCTTTCTTT.

The chain carries TRBV6-1 and TRBJ1-2; 8 bases fit TRBD1. V lost 1 base and J lost 7; bases outside the gene matches: 8. CDR1 MNHNS and CDR2 SASEGT come from the germline V gene. CDR3 length: 15 amino acids. CDR3 sequence reads: CASSEVLQGDRGYTF. The CDR3 coding sequence is TGTGCCAGCAGTGAAGTCTTACAGGGGGATCGTGGCTACACCTTC.

This clonotype was detected a few times. The chain couples TRBV3-1 to TRBJ2-1, with 7 bases matching TRBD2. Germline V CDR1 and CDR2: LGHDT, YNNKEL (reference sequence). The CDR3 length is 15 residues. V was pared by 0 bases and J by 4 bases, with 3 bases of the junction left unmatched. CDR3 in DNA: TGTGCCAGCAGCCAAGAGCGGGGGATTTACAATGAGCAGTTCTTC. Translating gives CASSQERGIYNEQFF.